Listed below are T cell receptor beta chains from one sample, sequenced in a study of immune heterogeneity within non-small cell lung tumors. MiXCR, run by TCRdb on the multiplex PCR reads, gives a single entry per CDR3 protein. The profile covers approximately 9,700 distinct CDR3 sequences, with around 27% appearing a single time and roughly 30% taken by the ten largest. The sequenced sample consisted of lung tumor tissue. These receptors originate from a woman in her fifties or sixties with non-small cell lung cancer. Each CDR3 is given with its conserved first and last residue. D genes are given only for firm matches. The size entry is marked missing in some rows and otherwise reads once, few, many or a size class.

J,V,D,size,DNA,CDR3
TRBJ2-2,TRBV20-1,NA,NA,TGCAGTGCTAGAGACCCCCTTTTTGCAGTACCGACCGGGGAGCTGTTTTTT,CSARDPLFAVPTGELFF
TRBJ1-6,TRBV30,TRBD1,medium-sized,TGTGCCTGGAGTTGGTGGGACAGGGTCAATTCACCCCTCCACTTT,CAWSWWDRVNSPLHF
TRBJ2-3,TRBV7-9,NA,medium-sized,TGTGCCAGCAGCTTAACGACAGGCACAGATACGCAGTATTTT,CASSLTTGTDTQYF
TRBJ2-1,TRBV5-6,NA,many,TGTGCCAGCAGCTTGACAGGGACGTTAGTCAATGAGCAGTTCTTC,CASSLTGTLVNEQFF
TRBJ1-1,TRBV3-1,NA,many,TGTGCCAGCAGCCAAGGGGACCAGCGGAACACTGAAGCTTTCTTT,CASSQGDQRNTEAFF
TRBJ1-1,TRBV15,NA,NA,TGTGCCACCAGCAGTCAAAGTAACACTGAAGCTTTCTTT,CATSSQSNTEAFF
TRBJ1-4,TRBV28,NA,many,TGTGCCAGCAGGCTGGGGTTAACTAATGAAAAACTGTTTTTT,CASRLGLTNEKLFF
TRBJ1-6,TRBV28,TRBD1,many,TGTGCCAGCGGGGGGGGACAGGGGAATAATTCACCCCTCCACTTT,CASGGGQGNNSPLHF
TRBJ1-6,TRBV18,TRBD1,NA,TGTGCCAGCTCACCAGGGACAGGGGCTAGCGGGCCCCTCCACTTT,CASSPGTGASGPLHF
TRBJ2-6,TRBV15,TRBD1,many,TGTGCCACCAGCAGACCTTATTGGGACAGTCCCTCTGGGGCCAACGTCCTGACTTTC,CATSRPYWDSPSGANVLTF
TRBJ1-2,TRBV20-1,NA,NA,TGCAGTACCCAGGGGTTGGGTCGCTACACCTTC,CSTQGLGRYTF
TRBJ2-5,TRBV30,TRBD2,NA,TGTGCCTGGGACCGACTAGCGGGAGTTGGCCAAGAGACCCAGTACTTC,CAWDRLAGVGQETQYF
TRBJ2-1,TRBV29-1,TRBD2,many,TGCAGCGTAGGGAGGGGAACAGAGGATGAGCAGTTCTTC,CSVGRGTEDEQFF
TRBJ1-1,TRBV18,NA,many,TGTGCCAGCTCACTGCGCGACAGCCGAAACACTGAAGCTTTCTTT,CASSLRDSRNTEAFF
TRBJ1-2,TRBV28,NA,many,TGTGCCAGCAGCACCGGGACCATCAAACGCTACACCTTC,CASSTGTIKRYTF
TRBJ1-1,TRBV18,NA,many,TGTGCCAGCTCAAAAGAATGGGATGAAGCTTTCTTT,CASSKEWDEAFF
TRBJ2-3,TRBV9,NA,many,TGTGCCAGCAGCGACCGACTAGAAGGCACAGATACGCAGTATTTT,CASSDRLEGTDTQYF
TRBJ2-6,TRBV13,NA,many,TGTGCCAGCAGCTTAGCGCCAGGGAGGCCTGGGGCCAACGTCCTGACTTTC,CASSLAPGRPGANVLTF
TRBJ2-7,TRBV30,TRBD2,medium-sized,TGTGCCGGGACCTCGAGGCTAGCGGGCTACGAGCAGTACTTC,CAGTSRLAGYEQYF
TRBJ1-4,TRBV4-1,NA,many,TGCGCCAGCAGCCCTAATCTTGCAACTAATGAAAAACTGTTTTTT,CASSPNLATNEKLFF
TRBJ2-5,TRBV12-3/TRBV12-4,TRBD2,NA,TGTGCCAGCAGGACAGGGGGGACTAGCGGAGAGACCCAGTACTTC,CASRTGGTSGETQYF
TRBJ2-2,TRBV6-1,NA,many,TGTGCCAGCAGGTCGACGGGTGCCGGGGAGCTGTTTTTT,CASRSTGAGELFF
TRBJ2-6,TRBV27,NA,NA,TGTGCCAGCAGTTTCACCTTGTACCTCGGACGTCCCTCTGGGGCCAACGTCCTGACTTTC,CASSFTLYLGRPSGANVLTF
TRBJ2-7,TRBV24-1,NA,many,TGTGCCACCAGTGGGAACGGCCACGAGCAGTACTTC,CATSGNGHEQYF
TRBJ1-5,TRBV12-3/TRBV12-4,NA,medium-sized,TGTGCCAGCAGTTCCGCGTCGGGGTCGGGGGACAATCAGCCCCAGCATTTT,CASSSASGSGDNQPQHF
TRBJ2-1,TRBV10-2,NA,NA,TGCGCCAGCAGCAACCCCAAGGTAGCTGAGCAGTTCTTC,CASSNPKVAEQFF
TRBJ1-1,TRBV6-1,NA,many,TGTGCCAGTCTTACAGAGTCCAGGGCTTTCTTT,CASLTESRAFF
TRBJ2-1,TRBV4-1,TRBD2,NA,TGCGCCAGCAGCCAAGATAGCACTAGCGGGAGGGCCTACAATGAGCAGTTCTTC,CASSQDSTSGRAYNEQFF
TRBJ2-2,TRBV6-1,NA,NA,TGTGCCAGCATCCCGCAGACCAACACCGGGGAGCTGTTTTTT,CASIPQTNTGELFF
TRBJ2-3,TRBV30,NA,NA,TGTGCCTCCTCTTATTCTTGGGCAGATACGCAGTATTTT,CASSYSWADTQYF
TRBJ2-5,TRBV28,NA,few,TGTGCCAGCACCCCGACAGAATTCCAAGAGACCCAGTACTTC,CASTPTEFQETQYF
TRBJ1-4,TRBV10-3,NA,few,TGTGCCATCAGTGAGTCGATCGGGGTTAATGAAAAACTGTTTTTT,CAISESIGVNEKLFF
TRBJ2-1,TRBV5-1,TRBD1,many,TGCGCCAGCAGCGAACTAAGACAGGGGAGCTCCTACAATGAGCAGTTCTTC,CASSELRQGSSYNEQFF
TRBJ1-3,TRBV20-1,TRBD1,many,TGCAGTGCCTGGACAGGGGATGGAAACACCATATATTTT,CSAWTGDGNTIYF
TRBJ1-2,TRBV11-2,NA,many,TGTGCCAGCAGCTTATCGAGGGGCACCTATGGCTACACCTTC,CASSLSRGTYGYTF
TRBJ2-5,TRBV19,NA,many,TGTGCCAGTAGTATGGGGTCCGGACCGGAGGCAGAGACCCAGTACTTC,CASSMGSGPEAETQYF
TRBJ1-5,TRBV24-1,NA,NA,TGTGCCACCAGGGGAAGAAATGAGGAGACTAGCAATCAGCCCCAGCATTTT,CATRGRNEETSNQPQHF
TRBJ2-2,TRBV30,NA,many,TGTGCCTGGAGTAGTGGTGGCGCGGGAAAGACCGGGGAGCTGTTTTTT,CAWSSGGAGKTGELFF
TRBJ2-1,TRBV20-1,TRBD2,NA,TGCAGTGCCCTCCCCTCTAGCGGGAGCCCTGAGCAGTTCTTC,CSALPSSGSPEQFF
TRBJ2-3,TRBV29-1,TRBD2,many,TGCAGCGTTGAATTCCCGACTAGCGGATCCGGAATAGGGGGCACAGATACGCAGTATTTT,CSVEFPTSGSGIGGTDTQYF
TRBJ1-1,TRBV10-2,NA,many,TGCGCCAGCAGGGCACAGGGTTCCACTGAAGCTTTCTTT,CASRAQGSTEAFF
TRBJ2-1,TRBV19,TRBD2,NA,TGTGCCAGTAGTCCGTCAAAAGCGGGGGGCCTTGAGCAGTTCTTC,CASSPSKAGGLEQFF
TRBJ2-7,TRBV18,TRBD2,medium-sized,TGTGCCAGCTCACCACCAGTCGGGGGGGCCGGGGACGAGCAGTACTTC,CASSPPVGGAGDEQYF
TRBJ2-5,TRBV5-1,NA,few,TGCGCCAGCAGCTTGGGGGGCAATTTCCAAGAGACCCAGTACTTC,CASSLGGNFQETQYF
TRBJ1-2,TRBV6-1,NA,NA,TGTGCCAGTTCAGGGCGGAACTATGGCTACACCTTC,CASSGRNYGYTF
TRBJ1-2,TRBV3-1,TRBD1,NA,TGTGCCAGCAGCATGGGACAGGGGCACGGCTACACCTTC,CASSMGQGHGYTF
TRBJ2-1,TRBV20-1,TRBD1,few,TGCAGTGCTAGGAAGGACAGGCTCTACAATGAGCAGTTCTTC,CSARKDRLYNEQFF
TRBJ1-4,TRBV7-9,TRBD1,many,TGTGCCAGCAGCGCAACCGGGACAGGGGAAAAACTGTTTTTT,CASSATGTGEKLFF
TRBJ2-1,TRBV29-1,NA,NA,TGCAGCGTTGTAGCCTGGGGGCAGAACAATGAGCAGTTCTTC,CSVVAWGQNNEQFF
TRBJ2-5,TRBV6-1,NA,many,TGTGCCAGCAGACCCGCCTCGGGGAAAGAGACCCAGTACTTC,CASRPASGKETQYF
TRBJ1-1,TRBV4-1,TRBD1,many,TGCGCCAGCAGCCGCACACTCGGGACAGTGTATACTGAAGCTTTCTTT,CASSRTLGTVYTEAFF
TRBJ2-1,TRBV20-1,NA,many,TGCAGTGCTACGAGACGGTACAATGAGCAGTTCTTC,CSATRRYNEQFF
TRBJ1-3,TRBV30,NA,many,TGTGCCTGCCGGGGGGGTACCCTTGGAAACACCATATATTTT,CACRGGTLGNTIYF
TRBJ2-3,TRBV27,TRBD1,many,TGTGCCAGCAGTCCGGGACAGGTCCCCGGGGATACGCAGTATTTT,CASSPGQVPGDTQYF
TRBJ2-3,TRBV6-2/TRBV6-3,TRBD2,NA,TGTGCCAGCAGGGGACTAGCGGCTAGAGATACGCAGTATTTT,CASRGLAARDTQYF
TRBJ2-7,TRBV10-2,NA,NA,TGCGCCAGCCGGTCCAGCGGATCCTCCGAGCAGTACTTC,CASRSSGSSEQYF
TRBJ2-7,TRBV10-3,TRBD1,medium-sized,TGTGCCATCAACCCGGGACAGGGTCACGAGCAGTACTTC,CAINPGQGHEQYF